This is a list of T cell receptor beta chains from one sample in a study of T cell repertoires in cytomegalovirus infection. One entry per CDR3 protein, called by TCRdb with MiXCR from the reads. The sample contains 150,000 or so distinct CDR3 sequences, about 6.1% of which appear only once. Specimen: PBMCs. These receptor sequences come from a human donor in good health (CMV status not recorded). Some clones in this sample may be carry-over from other donors' samples. Each CDR3 is given with its conserved first and last residue. Fields, in order: V gene, clone size, D gene, J gene, CDR3 protein, CDR3 DNA. D genes are given only for firm matches. Not every row has a clone size; where given, it reads once, few, many or a size class.

>TRBV6-2/TRBV6-3|-|-|TRBJ1-2
CAIYGDGVYGYTF
TGTGCCATCTACGGGGACGGAGTCTATGGCTACACCTTC
>TRBV15|few|-|TRBJ2-7
CATSRDLGPSEEQYF
TGTGCCACCAGCAGAGATCTGGGGCCCTCTGAGGAGCAGTACTTC
>TRBV5-1|-|TRBD1|TRBJ1-1
CASSSGQGREAFF
TGCGCCAGCAGCTCGGGACAGGGCAGGGAAGCTTTCTTT
>TRBV7-2|many|-|TRBJ2-7
CASSLVSAILSYEQYF
TGTGCCAGCAGCTTAGTGTCGGCCATACTCTCCTACGAGCAGTACTTC
>TRBV7-2|many|-|TRBJ1-5
CASSPENSNQPQHF
TGTGCCAGCAGCCCGGAGAATAGCAATCAGCCCCAGCATTTT
>TRBV18|-|-|TRBJ1-1
CASSPGREVSEAFF
TGTGCCAGCTCACCCGGTCGGGAAGTATCTGAAGCTTTCTTT
>TRBV7-2|many|TRBD2|TRBJ2-1
CASSTSGAYNEQFF
TGTGCCAGTTCGACTAGCGGGGCATACAATGAGCAGTTCTTC
>TRBV25-1|many|TRBD1|TRBJ1-1
CASSEWGDRANTEAFF
TGTGCCAGCAGTGAATGGGGAGACAGGGCGAACACTGAAGCTTTCTTT
>TRBV11-3|many|-|TRBJ2-1
CASSRGLGIEQFF
TGTGCCAGCAGCAGGGGACTGGGGATTGAGCAGTTCTTC
>TRBV7-8|many|-|TRBJ2-3
CASSLGGPSADTQYF
TGTGCCAGCAGCTTAGGCGGTCCCTCAGCAGATACGCAGTATTTT
>TRBV12-3/TRBV12-4|many|-|TRBJ1-6
CASRGGGSSYNSPLHF
TGTGCCAGCAGGGGCGGGGGAAGCTCCTATAATTCACCCCTCCACTTT
>TRBV20-1|-|TRBD2|TRBJ2-7
CSLPGGLGPYEQYF
TGCAGCTTACCGGGGGGACTAGGGCCCTACGAGCAGTACTTC
>TRBV2|-|-|TRBJ1-4
CASTRFGEKLFF
TGTGCCAGCACTCGGTTCGGTGAAAAACTGTTTTTT
>TRBV20-1|many|-|TRBJ1-1
CSARDMGQGPLVNTEAFF
TGCAGTGCTAGAGATATGGGGCAGGGCCCACTCGTTAACACTGAAGCTTTCTTT
>TRBV6-4|many|-|TRBJ2-2
CASSDSRGGELFF
TGTGCCAGCAGTGACTCTCGGGGCGGGGAGCTGTTTTTT
>TRBV7-2|many|-|TRBJ1-2
CASSEQPGYGYTF
TGTGCCAGCAGCGAGCAGCCAGGCTATGGCTACACCTTC
>TRBV12-3/TRBV12-4|few|-|TRBJ2-1
CASSFLRERNEQFF
TGTGCCAGCAGTTTCCTCCGGGAGCGCAATGAGCAGTTCTTC
>TRBV18|few|TRBD1|TRBJ1-1
CASSPSGTAMNTEAFF
TGTGCCAGCTCACCGTCGGGGACAGCCATGAACACTGAAGCTTTCTTT
>TRBV7-9|many|-|TRBJ1-1
CASSAGNTEAFF
TGTGCCAGCAGCGCGGGGAACACTGAAGCTTTCTTT
>TRBV7-2|many|TRBD1|TRBJ1-5
CASSLGQGLWGNQPQHF
TGTGCCAGCAGCTTAGGACAGGGGCTATGGGGCAATCAGCCCCAGCATTTT
>TRBV28|few|-|TRBJ1-3
CASSFIRGPGSGNTIYF
TGTGCCAGCAGTTTCATCAGGGGCCCCGGCTCTGGAAACACCATATATTTT
>TRBV9|few|TRBD2|TRBJ2-1
CASSVGGGGINEQFF
TGTGCCAGCAGCGTAGGCGGGGGGGGGATCAATGAGCAGTTCTTC
>TRBV5-1|many|-|TRBJ2-7
CASSPGGNRYEQYF
TGCGCCAGCAGCCCGGGGGGCAACAGATACGAGCAGTACTTC
>TRBV14|-|-|TRBJ1-1
CASSRESVRNTEAFF
TGTGCCAGCAGCCGAGAGTCCGTTAGGAACACTGAAGCTTTCTTT
>TRBV20-1|-|TRBD2|TRBJ2-4
CSAPSGRGGSIQYF
TGCAGTGCCCCATCCGGGAGGGGCGGGAGCATTCAGTACTTC
>TRBV7-9|few|-|TRBJ1-4
CASSTNRAQGEKLFF
TGTGCCAGCAGCACCAACCGGGCGCAAGGCGAAAAACTGTTTTTT
>TRBV6-2/TRBV6-3|few|TRBD1|TRBJ2-2
CASSTTGEWDTGELFF
TGTGCCAGCAGTACCACAGGGGAATGGGACACCGGGGAGCTGTTTTTT
>TRBV7-6|many|TRBD1|TRBJ2-1
CASSLGTGVNEQFF
TGTGCCAGCAGCTTAGGGACAGGGGTCAATGAGCAGTTCTTC
>TRBV28|-|TRBD2|TRBJ2-3
CASSWGHGTSGVPTDTQYF
TGTGCCAGCAGTTGGGGCCACGGGACTAGCGGGGTCCCCACAGATACGCAGTATTTT
>TRBV28|many|-|TRBJ1-1
CASSFLLRGVATEAFF
TGTGCCAGCAGTTTCCTTTTAAGGGGTGTTGCAACTGAAGCTTTCTTT
>TRBV19|many|TRBD1|TRBJ2-5
CASSIATGRQETQYF
TGTGCCAGTAGTATTGCGACAGGGAGACAAGAGACCCAGTACTTC
>TRBV20-1|many|TRBD2|TRBJ2-6
CSASRGGSRGANVLTF
TGCAGTGCTTCCCGCGGGGGGTCGCGAGGGGCCAACGTCCTGACTTTC
>TRBV7-8|many|TRBD1|TRBJ2-1
CATGDRGGNEQFF
TGTGCCACCGGGGACAGGGGAGGCAATGAGCAGTTCTTC
>TRBV7-8|many|-|TRBJ2-7
CASSLKGRTEQYF
TGTGCCAGCAGCTTAAAGGGCAGGACCGAGCAGTACTTC
>TRBV10-3|few|TRBD2|TRBJ2-3
CAIKAGGPPDTQYF
TGTGCCATCAAGGCGGGGGGCCCCCCAGATACGCAGTATTTT
>TRBV6-2/TRBV6-3|many|-|TRBJ1-5
CASSWGFNQPQHF
TGTGCCAGCAGTTGGGGGTTCAATCAGCCCCAGCATTTT
>TRBV29-1|-|TRBD1|TRBJ1-4
CSARTGSEKLFF
TGCAGCGCCCGGACAGGGAGTGAAAAACTGTTTTTT
>TRBV7-2|many|-|TRBJ2-3
CASSLGAGADTDTQYF
TGTGCCAGCAGCTTAGGGGCGGGCGCTGACACAGATACGCAGTATTTT
>TRBV29-1|few|-|TRBJ1-1
CSVDPSLLNSEAFF
TGCAGCGTTGACCCCAGCTTACTAAACTCTGAAGCTTTCTTT
>TRBV11-2|many|-|TRBJ1-3
CASSLGVLNSDTIYF
TGTGCCAGCAGCTTAGGAGTGTTGAACTCGGACACCATATATTTT
>TRBV6-5|-|-|TRBJ1-2
CASWEGYSYGYTF
TGTGCCAGCTGGGAGGGGTACAGCTATGGCTACACCTTC
>TRBV29-1|-|-|TRBJ2-1
CSVVPLSRGRVGEQFF
TGCAGCGTTGTCCCCCTGTCCAGGGGTAGAGTGGGTGAGCAGTTCTTC
>TRBV20-1|-|-|TRBJ2-3
CSVWLGGIDTQYF
TGCAGTGTTTGGTTGGGGGGAATAGATACGCAGTATTTT
>TRBV12-3/TRBV12-4|-|TRBD2|TRBJ2-7
CASSLGTSGLSSYEQYF
TGTGCCAGCAGCCTAGGGACTAGCGGACTGAGCTCCTACGAGCAGTACTTC
>TRBV7-2|many|-|TRBJ1-5
CASSSGQGSQPQHF
TGTGCCAGCAGCTCCGGGCAGGGGTCTCAGCCCCAGCATTTT
>TRBV4-2|-|TRBD2|TRBJ2-1
CASGTQRGALNEQFF
TGTGCCAGCGGTACCCAGCGGGGGGCCTTGAATGAGCAGTTCTTC
>TRBV7-8|many|TRBD1|TRBJ2-7
CASSSPDRVSYEQYF
TGTGCCAGCAGCTCCCCGGACAGGGTCTCCTACGAGCAGTACTTC
>TRBV7-3|many|TRBD1|TRBJ2-3
CASSSGTGSTDTQYF
TGTGCCAGCAGCTCCGGGACAGGGTCCACAGATACGCAGTATTTT
>TRBV7-2|many|TRBD2|TRBJ2-1
CASSSRRLAVNEQFF
TGTGCCAGCAGCTCCAGAAGACTAGCGGTTAATGAGCAGTTCTTC
>TRBV6-2/TRBV6-3|many|TRBD1|TRBJ2-1
CASSLTRDRGQLNEQFF
TGTGCCAGCAGCCTGACACGGGACAGGGGGCAGTTGAATGAGCAGTTCTTC
>TRBV7-8|many|-|TRBJ1-2
CASSPGSYGYTF
TGTGCCAGCAGCCCAGGCAGCTATGGCTACACCTTC
>TRBV7-2|medium-sized|-|TRBJ1-1
CASSFGLGGFAEAFF
TGTGCCAGCAGCTTTGGCCTCGGAGGGTTCGCTGAAGCTTTCTTT
>TRBV7-3|many|TRBD2|TRBJ2-3
CASSLTGLSDTQYF
TGTGCCAGCAGCTTAACGGGACTATCAGATACGCAGTATTTT
>TRBV28|many|-|TRBJ2-1
CAIRPVRGTAYNEQFF
TGTGCCATAAGACCCGTCCGGGGGACCGCCTACAATGAGCAGTTCTTC
>TRBV5-5|-|-|TRBJ2-7
CATSLGPDGSYEQYF
TGTGCCACCAGCTTGGGTCCCGACGGGAGCTACGAGCAGTACTTC
>TRBV6-8|-|-|TRBJ1-1
CASSLLRAETEAFF
TGTGCCAGCAGTCTACTGAGAGCGGAAACTGAAGCTTTCTTT
>TRBV6-1|few|-|TRBJ1-5
CASSPAFTGDQPQHF
TGTGCCAGCAGTCCCGCGTTTACGGGGGATCAGCCCCAGCATTTT
>TRBV12-3/TRBV12-4|few|-|TRBJ2-5
CASSPSSQETQYF
TGTGCCAGCAGCCCCTCGAGCCAAGAGACCCAGTACTTC
>TRBV11-2|many|-|TRBJ1-5
CASSLRQDYNQPQHF
TGTGCCAGCAGCTTACGACAGGACTACAATCAGCCCCAGCATTTT